These T cell receptor beta chains were read from a single sample in a study of vaccination effects on CD4 cells after COVID-19. TCRdb's copy holds only in-frame clones and misses some; the assay was immunoSEQ multiplex PCR. Counted here are about 47,000 clones, 70% occurring once; the ten biggest clones make up 6.5% to 7.5%. Their antigens are not known. Sequences were derived from CD4+ T cells from PBMCs cultured without peptide, sampled after COVID-19 vaccination. The source of these receptors is a human donor who received a COVID-19 vaccine. Both conserved end residues are part of each CDR3. Fields, in order: D gene, V gene, clone size, J gene, CDR3 protein, CDR3 DNA. D genes are given only for firm matches. Rows may omit the clone size; those that give it use once, few, many or a size class.

-,TRBV19,-,TRBJ1-6,CASRGGKVSISPLHF,TGTGCCAGTAGGGGAGGGAAGGTGTCTATTTCACCCCTCCACTTT
-,TRBV28,once,TRBJ1-5,CASSSLAGPDQPQHF,TGTGCCAGCAGTTCCCTAGCAGGGCCAGATCAGCCCCAGCATTTT
TRBD1,TRBV5-1,-,TRBJ2-5,CASSLGTGEFETQYF,TGCGCCAGCAGCTTGGGGACAGGGGAGTTCGAGACCCAGTACTTC
-,TRBV19,-,TRBJ2-7,CASTPAYSYEQYF,TGTGCCAGTACCCCGGCTTATTCCTACGAGCAGTACTTC
-,TRBV10-1,-,TRBJ2-2,CASSLKYTGELFF,TGCGCCAGCAGCTTAAAATACACCGGGGAGCTGTTTTTT
-,TRBV18,few,TRBJ1-2,CASSPPASQYGYTF,TGTGCCAGCTCACCACCCGCCAGCCAATACGGCTACACCTTC
-,TRBV12-3/TRBV12-4,-,TRBJ1-1,CASSLQVSTEAFF,TGTGCCAGCAGCCTACAGGTCTCCACTGAAGCTTTCTTT
-,TRBV5-4,-,TRBJ1-4,CASSARTNEKLFF,TGTGCCAGCAGTGCCAGAACCAATGAAAAACTGTTTTTT
-,TRBV3-1/TRBV3-2,-,TRBJ1-5,CASSPSTGRRLHF,TGTGCCAGCAGCCCGTCCACGGGACGGAGGTTGCATTTT
TRBD2,TRBV15,-,TRBJ2-5,CATSSSGSLGGRVWETQYF,TGTGCCACCAGCAGTTCGGGTAGTCTCGGTGGGAGGGTATGGGAGACCCAGTACTTC
-,TRBV20-1,-,TRBJ1-2,CSASVVYGYTF,TGCAGTGCTAGTGTAGTCTATGGCTACACCTTC
-,TRBV29-1,few,TRBJ2-7,CSVALLQGSYEQYF,TGCAGCGTTGCACTTCTACAGGGCTCCTACGAGCAGTACTTC
-,TRBV18,-,TRBJ2-1,CASSPRITANEQFF,TGTGCCAGCTCACCAAGGATAACAGCCAATGAGCAGTTCTTC
TRBD1,TRBV11-2,-,TRBJ2-2,CASSRQGAYTGELFF,TGTGCCAGCAGCCGACAGGGGGCCTACACCGGGGAGCTGTTTTTT